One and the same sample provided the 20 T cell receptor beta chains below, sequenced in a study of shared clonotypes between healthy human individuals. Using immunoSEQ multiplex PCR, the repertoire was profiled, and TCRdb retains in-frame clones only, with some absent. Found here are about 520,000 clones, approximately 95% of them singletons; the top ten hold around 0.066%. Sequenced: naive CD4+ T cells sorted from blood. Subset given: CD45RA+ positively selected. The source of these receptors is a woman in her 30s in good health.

In DNA, the CDR3 is TGCGCCAGCAGCCAAGACCGGGGACTCCCTAACTATGGCTACACCTTC. It yields the protein CASSQDRGLPNYGYTF. The chain recombines TRBV4-1 with TRBJ1-2, with D tentatively TRBD1 (5 bases). Germline-derived CDR1 and CDR2 are MGHRA and YSYEKL. The V gene lost 0 bases and the J gene lost 0 bases, with 11 bases spanning the gap. CDR3 size: 16 residues.

The CDR3 DNA is TGTGCCAGCTCACCCGGGACCCAGGGATTCGGCAATCAGCCCCAGCATTTT. Translating gives CASSPGTQGFGNQPQHF. This chain joins TRBV18 and TRBJ1-5, with a weak D call TRBD1 (5 bases). This CDR3 contains 17 residues. V was pared by 3 bases and J by 2 bases, with 17 bases between. Germline V CDR1 and CDR2: KGHSH, LQKENI.

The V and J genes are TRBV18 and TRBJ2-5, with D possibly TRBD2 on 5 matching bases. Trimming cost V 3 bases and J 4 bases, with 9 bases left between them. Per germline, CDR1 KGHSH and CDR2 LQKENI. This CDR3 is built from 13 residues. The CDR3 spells CASSPPRVETQYF. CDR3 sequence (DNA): TGTGCCAGCTCACCTCCGCGGGTAGAGACCCAGTACTTC.

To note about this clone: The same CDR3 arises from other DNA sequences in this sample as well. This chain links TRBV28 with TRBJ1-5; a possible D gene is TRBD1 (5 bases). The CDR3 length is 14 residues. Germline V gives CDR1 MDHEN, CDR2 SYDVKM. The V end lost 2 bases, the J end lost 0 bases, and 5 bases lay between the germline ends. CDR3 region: CASSLGGSNQPQHF. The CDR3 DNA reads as TGTGCCAGCAGTTTAGGGGGTAGCAATCAGCCCCAGCATTTT.

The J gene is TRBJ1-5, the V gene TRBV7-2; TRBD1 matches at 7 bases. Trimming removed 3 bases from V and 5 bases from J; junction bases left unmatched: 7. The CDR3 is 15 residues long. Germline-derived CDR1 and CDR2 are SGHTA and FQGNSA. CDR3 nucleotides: TGTGCCAGCAGCTTCACGGGACAGAGCCATCAGCCCCAGCATTTT. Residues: CASSFTGQSHQPQHF. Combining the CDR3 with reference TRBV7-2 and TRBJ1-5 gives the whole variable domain GAGVSQSPSNKVTEKGKDVELRCDPISGHTALYWYRQSLGQGLEFLIYFQGNSAPDKSGLPSDRFSAERTGGSVSTLTIQRTQQEDSAVYLCASSFTGQSHQPQHFGDGTRLSIL.

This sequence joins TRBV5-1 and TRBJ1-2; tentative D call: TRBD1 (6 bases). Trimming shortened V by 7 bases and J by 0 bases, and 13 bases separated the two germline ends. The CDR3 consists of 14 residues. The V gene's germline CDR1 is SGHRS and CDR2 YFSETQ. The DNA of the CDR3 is TGCGCCAGCGAACCGGGACAAACTAACTATGGCTACACCTTC. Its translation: CASEPGQTNYGYTF. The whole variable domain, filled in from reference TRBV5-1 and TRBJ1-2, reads KAGVTQTPRYLIKTRGQQVTLSCSPISGHRSVSWYQQTPGQGLQFLFEYFSETQRNKGNFPGRFSGRQFSNSRSEMNVSTLELGDSALYLCASEPGQTNYGYTFGSGTRLTVV.

The CDR3 DNA sequence: TGTGCCAGCAGAGGGGACAGGGATAGCACAGATACGCAGTATTTT. Translation gives CASRGDRDSTDTQYF. V usage is TRBV6-1 and J usage is TRBJ2-3; 9 nucleotides line up with TRBD1. This CDR3 is 15 amino acids long. V trimming: 6 bases; J trimming: 0 bases; junction bases outside the gene matches: 4. Germline lookup yields CDR1 MNHNS and CDR2 SASEGT.

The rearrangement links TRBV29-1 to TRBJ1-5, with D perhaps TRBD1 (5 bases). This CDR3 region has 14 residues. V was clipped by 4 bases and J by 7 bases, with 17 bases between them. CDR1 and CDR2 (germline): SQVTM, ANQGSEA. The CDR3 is CSVAGQGVGQPQHF. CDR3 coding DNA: TGCAGCGTTGCTGGACAAGGGGTCGGACAGCCCCAGCATTTT. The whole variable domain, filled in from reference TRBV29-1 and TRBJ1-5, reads SAVISQKPSRDICQRGTSLTIQCQVDSQVTMMFWYRQQPGQSLTLIATANQGSEATYESGFVIDKFPISRPNLTFSTLTVSNMSPEDSSIYLCSVAGQGVGQPQHFGDGTRLSIL.

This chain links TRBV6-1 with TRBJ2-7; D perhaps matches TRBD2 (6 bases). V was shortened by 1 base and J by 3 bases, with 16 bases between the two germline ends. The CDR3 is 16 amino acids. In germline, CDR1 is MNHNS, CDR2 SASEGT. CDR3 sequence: CASSEGNPGVLYEQYF. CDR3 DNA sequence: TGTGCCAGCAGTGAAGGTAACCCGGGGGTTCTCTACGAGCAGTACTTC.

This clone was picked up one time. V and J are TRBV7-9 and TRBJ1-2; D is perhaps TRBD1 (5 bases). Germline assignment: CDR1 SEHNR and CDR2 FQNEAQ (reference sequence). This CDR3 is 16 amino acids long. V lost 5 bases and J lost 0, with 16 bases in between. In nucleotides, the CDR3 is TGTGCCAGCAGCCCGTTCGGGGCCGCAGCTAACTATGGCTACACCTTC. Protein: CASSPFGAAANYGYTF.

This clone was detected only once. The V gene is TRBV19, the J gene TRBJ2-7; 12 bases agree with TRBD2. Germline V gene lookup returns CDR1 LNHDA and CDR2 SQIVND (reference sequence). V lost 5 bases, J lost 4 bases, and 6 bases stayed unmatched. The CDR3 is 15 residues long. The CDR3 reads CASSPLTSGSYEQYF. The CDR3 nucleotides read TGTGCCAGTAGTCCGCTGACTAGCGGGAGTTACGAGCAGTACTTC.

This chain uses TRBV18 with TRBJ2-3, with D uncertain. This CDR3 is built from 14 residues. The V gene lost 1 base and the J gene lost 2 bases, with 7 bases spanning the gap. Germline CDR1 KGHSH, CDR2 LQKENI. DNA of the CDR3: TGTGCCAGCTCACCACGGGAAAACACAGATACGCAGTATTTT. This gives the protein CASSPRENTDTQYF. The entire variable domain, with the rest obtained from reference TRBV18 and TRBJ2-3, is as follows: NAGVMQNPRHLVRRRGQEARLRCSPMKGHSHVYWYRQLPEEGLKFMVYLQKENIIDESGMPKERFSAEFPKEGPSILRIQQVVRGDSAAYFCASSPRENTDTQYFGPGTRLTVL.

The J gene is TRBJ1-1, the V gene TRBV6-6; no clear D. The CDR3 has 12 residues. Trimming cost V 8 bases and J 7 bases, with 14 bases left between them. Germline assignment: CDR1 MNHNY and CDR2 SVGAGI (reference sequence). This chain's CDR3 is CASAVQSGEAFF. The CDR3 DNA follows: TGTGCCAGCGCGGTCCAGTCGGGTGAAGCTTTCTTT.

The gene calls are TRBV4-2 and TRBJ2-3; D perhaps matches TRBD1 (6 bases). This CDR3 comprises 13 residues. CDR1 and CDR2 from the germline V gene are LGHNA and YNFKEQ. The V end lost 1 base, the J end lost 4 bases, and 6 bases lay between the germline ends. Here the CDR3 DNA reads TGTGCCAGCAGCCAAGGGGGGCCAGATACGCAGTATTTT. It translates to CASSQGGPDTQYF.

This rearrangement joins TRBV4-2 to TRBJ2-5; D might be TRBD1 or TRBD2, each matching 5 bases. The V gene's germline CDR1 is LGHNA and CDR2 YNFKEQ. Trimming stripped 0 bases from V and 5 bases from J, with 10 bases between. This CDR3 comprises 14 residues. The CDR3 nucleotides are TGTGCCAGCAGCCAAGAGTGGGACGGGGAGACCCAGTACTTC. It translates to CASSQEWDGETQYF.

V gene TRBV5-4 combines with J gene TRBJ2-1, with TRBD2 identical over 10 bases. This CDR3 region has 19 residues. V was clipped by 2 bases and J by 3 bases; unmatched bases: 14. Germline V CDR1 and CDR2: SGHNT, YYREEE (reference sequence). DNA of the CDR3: TGTGCCAGCAGCTTAGCGGGAGGGTGGGAAAGAACAAACTACAATGAGCAGTTCTTC. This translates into CASSLAGGWERTNYNEQFF.

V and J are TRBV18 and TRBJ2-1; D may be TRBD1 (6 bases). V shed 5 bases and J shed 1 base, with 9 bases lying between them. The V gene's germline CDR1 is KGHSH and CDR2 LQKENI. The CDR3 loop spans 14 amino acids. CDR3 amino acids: CASSADSSYNEQFF. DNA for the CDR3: TGTGCCAGCTCAGCGGACAGTTCCTACAATGAGCAGTTCTTC.

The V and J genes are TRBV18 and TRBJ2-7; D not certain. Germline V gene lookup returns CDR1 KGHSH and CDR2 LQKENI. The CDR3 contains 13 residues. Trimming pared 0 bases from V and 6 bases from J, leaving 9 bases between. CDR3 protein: CASSPPLLGEQYF. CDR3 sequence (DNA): TGTGCCAGCTCACCACCACTTCTGGGCGAGCAGTACTTC. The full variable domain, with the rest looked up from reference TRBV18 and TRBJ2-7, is NAGVMQNPRHLVRRRGQEARLRCSPMKGHSHVYWYRQLPEEGLKFMVYLQKENIIDESGMPKERFSAEFPKEGPSILRIQQVVRGDSAAYFCASSPPLLGEQYFGPGTRLTVT.

The chain's CDR3 is CASSEFRTGYEQYF. In DNA, the CDR3 is TGTGCCAGCAGTGAATTCCGGACAGGTTACGAGCAGTACTTC. The J gene is TRBJ2-7, the V gene TRBV6-1, with 7 bases identical to TRBD1. The V gene's germline CDR1 is MNHNS and CDR2 SASEGT. V gave up 2 bases and J gave up 4 bases; unmatched junction bases: 5. There are 14 residues in the CDR3.

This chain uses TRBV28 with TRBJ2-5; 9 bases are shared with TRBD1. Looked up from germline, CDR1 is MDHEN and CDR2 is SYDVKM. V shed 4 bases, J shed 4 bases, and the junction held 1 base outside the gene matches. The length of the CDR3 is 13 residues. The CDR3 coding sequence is TGTGCCAGCAGTTCGGACAGGGGAGAGACCCAGTACTTC. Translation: CASSSDRGETQYF.